These 3 T cell receptor beta chains share one sample of origin, sequenced in a study of early T cells in non-severe SARS-CoV-2 infection. TCRdb fed the 5' RACE reads into MiXCR, producing one record per CDR3 protein. The data contain about 61,000 distinct CDR3 sequences, under 14% of them singletons. Material: whole blood. These receptors were obtained from an adult who was a healthcare worker with PCR-confirmed SARS-CoV-2 infection or an uninfected control (not recorded which).

This clonotype was detected many times. The rearrangement links TRBV29-1 to TRBJ2-1; 10 positions match TRBD1. The V segment lost 7 bases and the J segment 2 bases; nucleotides outside the gene matches: 5. The CDR3 consists of 14 residues. Germline CDR1 reads SQVTM; CDR2 reads ANQGSEA. The CDR3 here is CSGLGQGTYNEQFF. The CDR3 nucleotides are TGCAGCGGGTTGGGACAGGGGACCTACAATGAGCAGTTCTTC.

This clonotype was seen a few times. At one end the junction does not follow the germline gene, possibly because of a read error. The CDR3 protein is CASSFDRDSPLHF. DNA of the CDR3: TGTGCTAGCAGCTTCGACAGGGACTCACCCCTCCACTTT. V is TRBV7-7 and J is TRBJ1-6; 7 bases fit TRBD1. The CDR3 extends over 13 amino acids. The V gene's germline CDR1 is SSHAT and CDR2 FNYEAQ (reference sequence).

V gene TRBV20-1 combines with J gene TRBJ2-1; D is unresolved. Between the trimmed V and J ends, which lost 3 bases and 6 bases, there was a span of 9 bases. The CDR3 sequence is 12 residues long. CDR1 is DFQATT and CDR2 is SNEGSKA in the germline V gene (reference sequence). The chain's CDR3 is CSASRALNEQFF. The CDR3, as DNA: TGCAGTGCTAGCCGGGCACTCAATGAGCAGTTCTTC.